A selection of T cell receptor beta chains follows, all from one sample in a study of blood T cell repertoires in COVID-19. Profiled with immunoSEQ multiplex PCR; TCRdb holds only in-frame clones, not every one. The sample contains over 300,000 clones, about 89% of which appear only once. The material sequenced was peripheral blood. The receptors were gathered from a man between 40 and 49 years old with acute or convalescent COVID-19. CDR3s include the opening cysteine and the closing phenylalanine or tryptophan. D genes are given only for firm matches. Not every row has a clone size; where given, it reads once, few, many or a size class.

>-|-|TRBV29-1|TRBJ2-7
TGCAGCGTTGAAATTACAGGGTCGGACGAGCAGTACTTC
CSVEITGSDEQYF
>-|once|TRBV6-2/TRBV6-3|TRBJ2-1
TGTGCCAGCAGTTTTACAGGGAGCTCCTACAATGAGCAGTTCTTC
CASSFTGSSYNEQFF
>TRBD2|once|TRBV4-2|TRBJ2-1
TGTGCCAGCAGCTTGCGGACTAGCAACAATGAGCAGTTCTTC
CASSLRTSNNEQFF
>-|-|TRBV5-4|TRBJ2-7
TGTGCCAGCAGCTTTGTGCAGGGGAGGGCCTCCGAGCAGTACTTC
CASSFVQGRASEQYF
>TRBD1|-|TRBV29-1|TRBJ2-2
TGCAGCGTACGCCTCAGGGGGTATTCGAACACCGGGGAGCTGTTTTTT
CSVRLRGYSNTGELFF
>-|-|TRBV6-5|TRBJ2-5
TGTGCCAGCAGTTACGTGGGAGGAGAGGAGACCCAGTACTTC
CASSYVGGEETQYF
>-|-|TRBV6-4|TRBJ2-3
TGTGCCAGCAGTTCTAGCGTTACCACAGATACGCAGTATTTT
CASSSSVTTDTQYF
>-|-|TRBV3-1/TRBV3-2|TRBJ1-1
TGTGCCAGCAGCCAATCAGTCCCGGGACAAGCAGAAGCTTTCTTT
CASSQSVPGQAEAFF
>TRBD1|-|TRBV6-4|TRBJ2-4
TGTGCCAGCATCCGACCCGGGACAGGTGCTCTTCTAGCCAAAAACATTCAGTACTTC
CASIRPGTGALLAKNIQYF
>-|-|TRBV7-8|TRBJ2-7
TGTGCCAGCAGCTTAGGGACTTACTACGAGCAGTACTTC
CASSLGTYYEQYF
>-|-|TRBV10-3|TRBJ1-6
TGTGCCATCAGTGATGAAGGACAGACGAGCTCCTATAATTCACCCCTCCACTTT
CAISDEGQTSSYNSPLHF